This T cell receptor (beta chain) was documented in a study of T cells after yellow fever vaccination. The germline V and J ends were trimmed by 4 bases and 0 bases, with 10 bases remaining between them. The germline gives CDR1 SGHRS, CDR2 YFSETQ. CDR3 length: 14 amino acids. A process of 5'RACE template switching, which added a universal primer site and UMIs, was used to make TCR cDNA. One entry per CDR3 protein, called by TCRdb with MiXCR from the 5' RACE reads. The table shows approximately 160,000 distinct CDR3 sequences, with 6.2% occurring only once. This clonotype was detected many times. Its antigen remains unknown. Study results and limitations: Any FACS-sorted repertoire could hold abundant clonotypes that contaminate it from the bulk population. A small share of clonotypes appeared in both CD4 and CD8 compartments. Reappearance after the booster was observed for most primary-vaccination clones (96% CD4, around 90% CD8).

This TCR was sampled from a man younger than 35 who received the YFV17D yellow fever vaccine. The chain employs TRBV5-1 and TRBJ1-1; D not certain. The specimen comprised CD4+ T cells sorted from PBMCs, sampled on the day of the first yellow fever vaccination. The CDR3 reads CASSLTPLNTEAFF. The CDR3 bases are TGCGCCAGCAGCCTGACTCCCCTGAACACTGAAGCTTTCTTT. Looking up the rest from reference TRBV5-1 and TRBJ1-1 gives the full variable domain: KAGVTQTPRYLIKTRGQQVTLSCSPISGHRSVSWYQQTPGQGLQFLFEYFSETQRNKGNFPGRFSGRQFSNSRSEMNVSTLELGDSALYLCASSLTPLNTEAFFGQGTRLTVV.